The sequence of this TCR beta chain was determined in a study of T cells in Graves' hyperthyroidism and ophthalmopathy. What was amplified from RNA transcripts were TCR beta CDR3 regions. When the TCR CDR3 underwent first-round RT-PCR, the HTBI primer set was used. One entry per CDR3 protein results from TCRdb running MiXCR on the multiplex PCR reads. The sample lists 490,000 or so distinct CDR3 sequences; roughly 21% were seen once. This clonotype was picked up many times. The J segment lost 5 bases and the V segment lost 0 bases, leaving 5 bases of the junction unmatched. CDR3 length: 16 residues. From germline, CDR1 is SGHRS and CDR2 YFSETQ.

This clonotype was obtained from a man aged 35 to 55 with Graves' ophthalmopathy. This rearrangement joins TRBV5-1 to TRBJ2-3; 11 nucleotides align to TRBD1. The sequenced sample consisted of blood. The CDR3 DNA sequence: TGCGCCAGCAGCTTGGAGGACAGGGGGCCTGGAGATACGCAGTATTTT. This translates into CASSLEDRGPGDTQYF.